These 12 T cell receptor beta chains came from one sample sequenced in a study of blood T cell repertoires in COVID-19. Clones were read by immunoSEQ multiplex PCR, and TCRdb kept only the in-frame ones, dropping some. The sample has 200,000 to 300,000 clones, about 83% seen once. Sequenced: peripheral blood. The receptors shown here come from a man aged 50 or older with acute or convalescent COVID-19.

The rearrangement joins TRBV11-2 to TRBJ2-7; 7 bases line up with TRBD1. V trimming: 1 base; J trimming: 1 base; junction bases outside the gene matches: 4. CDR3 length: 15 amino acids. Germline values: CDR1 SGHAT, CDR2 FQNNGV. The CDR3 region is CASSLGTGSSYEQYF. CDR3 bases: TGTGCCAGCAGCTTAGGGACAGGTTCATCCTACGAGCAGTACTTC.

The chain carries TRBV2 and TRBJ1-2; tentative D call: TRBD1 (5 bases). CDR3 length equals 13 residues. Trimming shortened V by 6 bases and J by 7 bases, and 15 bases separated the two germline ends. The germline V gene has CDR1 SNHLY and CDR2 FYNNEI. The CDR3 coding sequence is TGTGCCAGCAGGGGGGGACCGACGGGTGGCTACACCTTC. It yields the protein CASRGGPTGGYTF. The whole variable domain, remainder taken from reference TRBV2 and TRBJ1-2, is EPEVTQTPSHQVTQMGQEVILRCVPISNHLYFYWYRQILGQKVEFLVSFYNNEISEKSEIFDDQFSVERPDGSNFTLKIRSTKLEDSAMYFCASRGGPTGGYTFGSGTRLTVV.

CDR3 DNA: TGTGCCAGCAGCCAAGGTATCGGGGGGGTACATTTCTTC. It specifies CASSQGIGGVHFF. The rearrangement joins TRBV3-1 (or the pseudogene TRBV3-2) to TRBJ2-1; 8 nucleotides match TRBD2. Germline CDR1 and CDR2: LGHDT and YNNKEL (reference sequence). The CDR3 is made up of 13 amino acids. V was pared by 1 base and J by 16 bases, with 9 bases of the junction left unmatched.

CDR3 protein: CAWDRVTHEQYF. Here the CDR3 DNA reads TGTGCCTGGGACAGGGTTACCCACGAGCAGTACTTC. The genes are TRBV30 and TRBJ2-7; 7 bases align to TRBD1. V shed 5 bases and J 5 bases; nucleotides not matched to a gene: 6. Germline CDR1 and CDR2: GTSNPN and SVGIG (reference sequence). CDR3 length: 12 amino acids.

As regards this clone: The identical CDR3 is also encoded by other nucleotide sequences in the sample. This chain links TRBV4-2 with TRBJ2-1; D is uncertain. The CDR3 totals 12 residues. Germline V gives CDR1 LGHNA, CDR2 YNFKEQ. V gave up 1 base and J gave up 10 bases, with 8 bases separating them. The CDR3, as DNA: TGTGCCAGCAGCCAAGTGGCTTCGGAGCAGTTCTTC. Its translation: CASSQVASEQFF.

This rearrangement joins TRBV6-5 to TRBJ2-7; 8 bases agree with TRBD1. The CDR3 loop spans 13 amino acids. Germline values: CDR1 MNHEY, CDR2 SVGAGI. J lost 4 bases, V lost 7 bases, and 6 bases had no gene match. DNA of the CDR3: TGTGCCAGCAATACAGGGGGGAGTTACGAGCAGTACTTC. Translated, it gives CASNTGGSYEQYF.

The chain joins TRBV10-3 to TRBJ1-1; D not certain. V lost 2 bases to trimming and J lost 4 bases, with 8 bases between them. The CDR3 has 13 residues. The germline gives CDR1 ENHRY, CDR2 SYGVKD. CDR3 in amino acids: CAISEGGFTEAFF. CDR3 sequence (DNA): TGTGCCATCAGTGAGGGTGGCTTCACTGAAGCTTTCTTT.

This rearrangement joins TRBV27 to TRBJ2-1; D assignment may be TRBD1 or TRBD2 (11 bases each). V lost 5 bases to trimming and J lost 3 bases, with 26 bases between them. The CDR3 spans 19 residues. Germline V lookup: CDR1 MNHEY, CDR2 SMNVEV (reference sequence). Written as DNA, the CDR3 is TGTGCCAGCAGTCCTCGGACAGGGGGCGGGACTAGCGGCTACAATGAGCAGTTCTTC. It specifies CASSPRTGGGTSGYNEQFF.

The CDR3 here is CASSLRAGNVFGYTF. In DNA form, the CDR3 reads TGTGCCAGCAGTTTAAGGGCAGGGAACGTGTTCGGCTACACCTTC. J is TRBJ1-2 and V is TRBV27, with D tentatively TRBD1 (5 bases). The CDR3 runs 15 residues. Trimming stripped 2 bases from V and 8 bases from J, with 18 bases between. The germline gives CDR1 MNHEY, CDR2 SMNVEV (reference sequence).

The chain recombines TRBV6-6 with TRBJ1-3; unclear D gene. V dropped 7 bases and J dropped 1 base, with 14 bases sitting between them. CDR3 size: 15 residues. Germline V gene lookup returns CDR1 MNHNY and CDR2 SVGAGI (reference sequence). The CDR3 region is CASTQQGGSGNTIYF. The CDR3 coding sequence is TGTGCCAGCACTCAACAAGGAGGGTCTGGAAACACCATATATTTT.

CDR3 nucleotides: TGTGCCAGCAAGGAGGCAAGCCCCTACGAGCAGTACTTC. It is translated as CASKEASPYEQYF. The V and J genes are TRBV7-8 and TRBJ2-7; D is possibly TRBD2 (5 bases). The germline CDR1 and CDR2 sequences are SGHVS and FQNEAQ. Trimming pared 7 bases from V and 2 bases from J, leaving 12 bases between. The length of the CDR3 is 13 residues.

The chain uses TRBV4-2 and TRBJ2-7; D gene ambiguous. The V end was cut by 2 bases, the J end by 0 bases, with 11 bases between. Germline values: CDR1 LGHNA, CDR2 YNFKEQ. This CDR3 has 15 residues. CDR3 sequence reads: CASSQFLIGSYEQYF. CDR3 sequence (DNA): TGTGCCAGCAGCCAATTCCTAATCGGCTCCTACGAGCAGTACTTC.